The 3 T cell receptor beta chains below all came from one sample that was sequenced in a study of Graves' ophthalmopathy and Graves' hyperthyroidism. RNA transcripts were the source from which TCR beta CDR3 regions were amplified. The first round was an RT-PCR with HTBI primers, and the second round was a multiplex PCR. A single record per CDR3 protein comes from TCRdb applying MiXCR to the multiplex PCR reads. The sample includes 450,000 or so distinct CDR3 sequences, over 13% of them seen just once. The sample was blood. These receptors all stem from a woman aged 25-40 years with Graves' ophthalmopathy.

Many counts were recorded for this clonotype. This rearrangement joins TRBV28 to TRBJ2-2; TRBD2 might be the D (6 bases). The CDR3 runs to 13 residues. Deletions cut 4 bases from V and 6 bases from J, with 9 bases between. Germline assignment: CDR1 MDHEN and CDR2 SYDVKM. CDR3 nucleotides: TGTGCCAGCAGTTGGAGGGCGGCCGGGGAGCTGTTTTTT. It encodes CASSWRAAGELFF.

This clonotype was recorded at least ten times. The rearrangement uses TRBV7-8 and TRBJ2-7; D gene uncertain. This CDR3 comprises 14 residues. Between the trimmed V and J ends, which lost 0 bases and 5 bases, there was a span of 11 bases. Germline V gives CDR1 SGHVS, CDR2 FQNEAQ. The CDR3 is CASSLARAGHEQYF. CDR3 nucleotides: TGTGCCAGCAGCTTAGCGCGCGCAGGCCACGAGCAGTACTTC.

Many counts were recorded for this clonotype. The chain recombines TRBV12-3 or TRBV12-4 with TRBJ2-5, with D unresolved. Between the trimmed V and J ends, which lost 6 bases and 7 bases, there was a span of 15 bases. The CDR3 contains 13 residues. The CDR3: CASSILRDSTQYF. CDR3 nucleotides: TGTGCCAGCAGCATCCTCCGAGACTCGACCCAGTACTTC.